Below, 21 T cell receptor beta chains from the same sample are listed, as sequenced in a study of OX40 agonist ivuxolimab in advanced cancers. Library preparation used the immunoSEQ multiplex PCR assay. In TCRdb, the immuneACCESS table is reduced to in-frame sequences with V and J assigned. These tables do not hold every clone; where another copy was compared, an unresolved V gene accounts for under half, and the others remain unexplained. Recorded for this sample are approximately 160,000 clones; around 94% of them occurred a single time. About 0.33% of the sample comes from the top ten. The sequencing here drew on CD4+ or CD8+ T cells sorted from blood, taken in a trial of the OX40 agonist ivuxolimab. The receptors come from an adult with an advanced solid tumor such as melanoma, head and neck, liver or kidney cancer.

The rearrangement uses TRBV4-3 and TRBJ1-1; D ambiguous. CDR1 is LGHNA and CDR2 is YSLEER in the germline V gene. CDR3 length: 16 amino acids. V was pared by 0 bases and J by 8 bases, with 19 bases between. This CDR3 reads CASSQDQGQGSREAFF. CDR3 sequence (DNA): TGCGCCAGCAGCCAAGATCAAGGTCAAGGGAGTAGGGAAGCTTTCTTT.

The V and J genes are TRBV27 and TRBJ2-7; D gene uncertain. The CDR3 has 13 amino acids. CDR1 MNHEY and CDR2 SMNVEV come from the germline V gene (reference sequence). V shed 8 bases and J shed 4 bases, with 15 bases lying between them. CDR3 coding DNA: TGTGCCAGCTCAAGAGGACGATTATACGAGCAGTACTTC. Translated, it gives CASSRGRLYEQYF.

The chain combines TRBV10-1 with TRBJ2-3; perhaps TRBD2 as D (6 bases). The ends were cut back, 4 bases at V and 1 base at J, with 15 bases in the middle. The germline V gene encodes CDR1 WNHNN and CDR2 SYGVQD (reference sequence). This CDR3 is 16 amino acids long. In DNA form, the CDR3 reads TGCGCCAGCAGTGGACGGCGGGGAGCCCGCACAGATACGCAGTATTTT. Its protein is CASSGRRGARTDTQYF.

This rearrangement joins TRBV13 to TRBJ2-1, with 10 bases fitting TRBD2. Germline V gene data show CDR1 as PRHDT and CDR2 as FYEKMQ (reference sequence). The ends lost 3 bases at V and 2 bases at J; junction bases unmatched: 4. The CDR3 covers 16 residues. CDR3 in DNA: TGTGCCAGCAGCTTTAGCGGGAGGAGGACCTACAATGAGCAGTTCTTC. This gives the protein CASSFSGRRTYNEQFF.

The chain uses TRBV29-1 and TRBJ2-1; the match to TRBD2 covers 10 bases. The CDR3 is 13 residues long. V was clipped by 8 bases and J by 2 bases; unmatched bases: 3. From germline, CDR1 is SQVTM and CDR2 ANQGSEA. This chain's CDR3 is CSLSGGAYNEQFF. The DNA of the CDR3 is TGCAGCTTGAGCGGGGGGGCCTACAATGAGCAGTTCTTC.

This clone came up once. The chain has TRBV18 and TRBJ2-7; D is possibly TRBD1 (6 bases). In germline, CDR1 is KGHSH, CDR2 LQKENI. Trimming removed 3 bases from V and 4 bases from J, with 25 bases in between. The length of the CDR3 is 18 residues. The CDR3 spells CASSPPRTATTRTYEQYF. Written as DNA, the CDR3 is TGTGCCAGCTCACCCCCCAGGACAGCGACTACGAGAACTTACGAGCAGTACTTC.

CDR3 DNA sequence: TGTGCCAGCAGCCACGACTACTACAATGAGCAGTTCTTC. Translated: CASSHDYYNEQFF. The rearrangement uses TRBV7-8 and TRBJ2-1; tentative D call: TRBD2 (5 bases). V was trimmed by 5 bases and J by 3 bases, leaving 8 bases between them. The V gene's germline CDR1 is SGHVS and CDR2 FQNEAQ. The CDR3 is 13 amino acids.

This rearrangement joins TRBV6-5 to TRBJ1-1; no clear D gene. V lost 6 bases, J lost 9 bases, and 8 bases lay in between. The CDR3 consists of 10 residues. Germline loops: CDR1 MNHEY, CDR2 SVGAGI. CDR3 amino acids: CASSGPQAFF. The CDR3 DNA reads as TGTGCCAGCAGCGGGCCTCAAGCTTTCTTT.

The chain has TRBV5-1 and TRBJ1-1; D gene unclear. The CDR3 covers 14 residues. Trimming removed 4 bases from V and 3 bases from J, with 13 bases in between. CDR1 and CDR2 from the germline V gene are SGHRS and YFSETQ. CDR3 bases: TGCGCCAGCAGCCCTCAGTACGTGGACACTGAAGCTTTCTTT. It is translated as CASSPQYVDTEAFF.

The genes are TRBV19 and TRBJ2-1; TRBD1 agrees at 7 bases. The junction had 5 bases not matched to a gene; V was cut back by 1 base and J by 5 bases. CDR3 length: 15 amino acids. Germline V CDR1 and CDR2: LNHDA, SQIVND (reference sequence). CDR3: CASSIGTGHDNEQFF. CDR3 bases: TGTGCCAGTAGTATAGGGACAGGTCATGACAATGAGCAGTTCTTC.

V is TRBV19 and J is TRBJ1-1; TRBD1 aligns across 8 bases. V shed 0 bases, J shed 4 bases, and the junction held 16 bases outside the gene matches. Per the germline V gene, CDR1 is LNHDA and CDR2 is SQIVND (reference sequence). This CDR3 comprises 19 residues. The CDR3 region has the DNA TGTGCCAGTAGTATAGATTGGTCTCCCTTCAGGGGGCGAGTCACTGAAGCTTTCTTT. Encoded protein: CASSIDWSPFRGRVTEAFF.

Details on this clone: Other DNA variants within this sample encode the same CDR3. The chain links TRBV2 to TRBJ1-4; D may be TRBD1 (5 bases). Germline CDR1 and CDR2: SNHLY and FYNNEI. The CDR3 contains 15 residues. The germline V and J ends were trimmed by 2 bases and 8 bases, with 15 bases remaining between them. CDR3 amino acids: CASSEYGGVGEKLFF. CDR3 bases: TGTGCCAGCAGTGAATATGGAGGGGTGGGCGAAAAACTGTTTTTT.

In DNA, the CDR3 is TGCGCCAGCAGCCAAACTTCGGCAAGGCTCCTAGCCAAAAACATTCAGTACTTC. This codes for CASSQTSARLLAKNIQYF. This chain connects TRBV4-1 to TRBJ2-4; unclear D gene. V lost 2 bases and J lost 0, with 17 bases in between. CDR1 is MGHRA and CDR2 is YSYEKL in the germline V gene. This CDR3 is built from 18 residues.

The rearrangement joins TRBV5-1 to TRBJ2-5; 11 nucleotides agree with TRBD2. Germline CDR1 SGHRS, CDR2 YFSETQ. The V and J ends lost 0 bases and 5 bases, in that order; junction bases with no gene match: 3. This CDR3 region has 15 residues. The CDR3 protein is CASSLVLAGGETQYF. In DNA form, the CDR3 reads TGCGCCAGCAGCTTGGTTCTAGCGGGAGGCGAGACCCAGTACTTC. The full variable domain, in which reference TRBV5-1 and TRBJ2-5 provide the parts outside the CDR3, is KAGVTQTPRYLIKTRGQQVTLSCSPISGHRSVSWYQQTPGQGLQFLFEYFSETQRNKGNFPGRFSGRQFSNSRSEMNVSTLELGDSALYLCASSLVLAGGETQYFGPGTRLLVL.

This chain joins TRBV28 and TRBJ2-3, with 11 bases lining up with TRBD2. CDR3 length: 16 amino acids. With 5 bases clipped from V and 1 base from J, the junction kept 5 bases outside the gene matches. Per the germline V gene, CDR1 is MDHEN and CDR2 is SYDVKM. This CDR3 reads CASSTNSGRGTDTQYF. In DNA, the CDR3 is TGTGCCAGCAGTACCAATAGCGGGAGGGGCACAGATACGCAGTATTTT.

The J gene is TRBJ2-7, the V gene TRBV10-1, with 8 bases fitting TRBD2. From germline, CDR1 is WNHNN and CDR2 SYGVQD (reference sequence). V was clipped by 0 bases and J by 1 base; unmatched bases: 5. This CDR3 spans 16 amino acids. This chain's CDR3 is CASSESLAGGSYEQYF. The CDR3 coding sequence is TGCGCCAGCAGTGAGTCCCTGGCGGGGGGATCCTACGAGCAGTACTTC.

V gene TRBV28 combines with J gene TRBJ1-5; perhaps TRBD1 as D (5 bases). CDR1 is MDHEN and CDR2 is SYDVKM in the germline V gene. The CDR3 has 17 amino acids. V was shortened by 1 base and J by 5 bases, with 18 bases between the two germline ends. CDR3: CASSLLRLRDGHQPQHF. The CDR3 DNA reads as TGTGCCAGCAGTTTATTGAGACTCAGGGATGGGCATCAGCCCCAGCATTTT.

This chain joins TRBV29-1 and TRBJ1-1; D is undetermined. The V and J ends lost 3 bases and 1 base respectively, with 12 bases between them. Looked up from germline, CDR1 is SQVTM and CDR2 is ANQGSEA. CDR3 length equals 14 residues. In nucleotides, the CDR3 is TGCAGCGTTGATAAGCGGCAGGCGAACACTGAAGCTTTCTTT. Its protein product is CSVDKRQANTEAFF.

V gene TRBV11-2 combines with J gene TRBJ2-1; 8 bases are a match to TRBD1. This CDR3 region has 15 residues. Germline CDR1 SGHAT, CDR2 FQNNGV. The V and J ends lost 5 bases and 9 bases, in that order; junction bases with no gene match: 12. CDR3 sequence: CASSNPRGRVGEQFF. In DNA form, the CDR3 reads TGTGCCAGCAGCAACCCCAGGGGGCGCGTTGGTGAGCAGTTCTTC.

CDR3 in amino acids: CASSQDWAGTYEQYF. Written as DNA, the CDR3 is TGTGCCAGCAGCCAAGATTGGGCAGGGACCTACGAGCAGTACTTC. This chain joins TRBV4-2 and TRBJ2-7; D might be TRBD1 (5 bases). Trimming removed 0 bases from V and 2 bases from J, with 11 bases in between. The CDR3 contains 15 residues. Germline CDR1 and CDR2: LGHNA and YNFKEQ.

The V gene is TRBV7-2, the J gene TRBJ2-4; possible D gene TRBD2, 6 bases. Germline-derived CDR1 and CDR2 are SGHTA and FQGNSA. This CDR3 has 17 amino acids. V lost 5 bases and J lost 0, with 17 bases in between. CDR3: CASSGRDGILAKNIQYF. The DNA for the CDR3 is TGTGCCAGCAGCGGGCGGGACGGTATTCTAGCCAAAAACATTCAGTACTTC.